What follows are 22 T cell receptor beta chains derived from one specimen sequenced in a study of blood T cell repertoires in COVID-19. Some clones are missing from TCRdb's copy, which holds only in-frame ones; the method was immunoSEQ multiplex PCR. The sample yields 150,000 to 200,000 clones, more than 75% seen once. The sequenced material came from PBMCs or T cells enriched from blood (not recorded which). These receptors all stem from a woman between 45 and 65 years old with acute COVID-19.

This clone came up a few times. This chain joins TRBV2 and TRBJ1-6, with D maybe TRBD1 (6 bases). V was trimmed by 2 bases and J by 4 bases, leaving 9 bases between them. The CDR3 has 15 residues. CDR1 and CDR2 from the germline V gene are SNHLY and FYNNEI. As DNA, the CDR3 is TGTGCCAGCAGTGAACAGACAGGATATAATTCACCCCTCCACTTT. Translating it yields CASSEQTGYNSPLHF.

This clone was counted only a few times. J is TRBJ2-1 and V is TRBV9, with D possibly matching TRBD2 (6 bases). Per germline, CDR1 SGDLS and CDR2 YYNGEE. The CDR3 has 14 residues. Trimming removed 2 bases at V and 7 bases at J, with 13 bases between. The chain's CDR3 is CASSVSGAGNEQFF. CDR3 coding DNA: TGTGCCAGCAGCGTCTCAGGCGCGGGGAATGAGCAGTTCTTC.

This clone has only a few counts. V usage is TRBV3-1 (or the pseudogene TRBV3-2) and J usage is TRBJ1-6; the D is unclear. Germline CDR1 is LGHDT and CDR2 is YNNKEL (reference sequence). V lost 1 base to trimming and J lost 8 bases, with 9 bases between them. The CDR3 has 14 residues. CDR3 DNA sequence: TGTGCCAGCAGCCAAGCGGCGGGCTATTCACCCCTCCACTTT. This codes for CASSQAAGYSPLHF.

The rearrangement joins TRBV29-1 to TRBJ1-3, with unresolved D. Germline lookup yields CDR1 SQVTM and CDR2 ANQGSEA. Trimming removed 6 bases at V and 0 bases at J, with 9 bases between. The CDR3 sequence is 13 residues long. CDR3 nucleotide sequence: TGCAGCGTGACTCAGAGCTCTGGAAACACCATATATTTT. This codes for CSVTQSSGNTIYF.

V gene TRBV5-1 combines with J gene TRBJ1-4, with D unresolved. The CDR3 loop spans 15 amino acids. In germline, CDR1 is SGHRS, CDR2 YFSETQ. The ends were cut back, 0 bases at V and 8 bases at J, with 14 bases in the middle. The CDR3, as DNA: TGCGCCAGCAGCTTGGGTAATAGACCGGAGGAAAAACTGTTTTTT. Its translation is CASSLGNRPEEKLFF.

This clone has just one count. J is TRBJ1-2 and V is TRBV3-1 (or the pseudogene TRBV3-2), with a possible D match to TRBD1 (5 bases). V was clipped by 4 bases and J by 3 bases, with 12 bases between them. The CDR3 is made up of 14 amino acids. The germline CDR1 and CDR2 sequences are LGHDT and YNNKEL (reference sequence). CDR3: CASSPAGGDYGYTF. Written as DNA, the CDR3 is TGTGCCAGCAGCCCTGCGGGGGGGGACTATGGCTACACCTTC.

The chain carries TRBV6-5 and TRBJ1-1; D is possibly TRBD1 (5 bases). Between the trimmed V and J ends, which lost 5 bases and 4 bases, there was a span of 17 bases. This CDR3 is 15 amino acids long. Germline CDR1 and CDR2: MNHEY and SVGAGI. The CDR3, as DNA: TGTGCCAGCAGTCACCAACCGGGGGTCGGCACTGAAGCTTTCTTT. Protein: CASSHQPGVGTEAFF.

This rearrangement joins TRBV6-5 to TRBJ1-5; unclear D gene. This CDR3 comprises 14 residues. V lost 3 bases and J 3 bases, leaving 9 bases between the germline ends. CDR1 and CDR2 (germline): MNHEY, SVGAGI. The CDR3 sequence: CASSYGPDNQPQHF. Written as DNA, the CDR3 is TGTGCCAGCAGTTATGGCCCCGACAATCAGCCCCAGCATTTT.

The chain employs TRBV5-1 and TRBJ2-2, with D possibly matching TRBD1 (5 bases). V shed 1 base and J shed 0 bases, with 13 bases lying between them. This CDR3 is built from 17 residues. Germline V gene lookup returns CDR1 SGHRS and CDR2 YFSETQ. The CDR3, as DNA: TGCGCCAGCAGCTTGCTGACAGCCAGTGCGAACACCGGGGAGCTGTTTTTT. Its protein is CASSLLTASANTGELFF.

DNA for the CDR3: TGCGCCAGCAGCCAAGCTAGCGGGGGGGCGGGGAATGAGCAGTTCTTC. Encoded protein: CASSQASGGAGNEQFF. The chain uses TRBV4-1 and TRBJ2-1, with TRBD2 matching over 12 bases. The ends lost 1 base at V and 7 bases at J; junction bases unmatched: 5. The CDR3 is made up of 16 amino acids. Per germline, CDR1 MGHRA and CDR2 YSYEKL.

This rearrangement joins TRBV6-5 to TRBJ2-1; 12 bases match TRBD2. Losses at the gene ends were 10 bases for V and 2 bases for J; bases not matched to a gene: 3. The CDR3 totals 14 residues. Germline values: CDR1 MNHEY, CDR2 SVGAGI. The CDR3 coding sequence is TGTGCCACCCGACTAGCGGGGGCCTACAATGAGCAGTTCTTC. This encodes CATRLAGAYNEQFF.

The chain links TRBV29-1 to TRBJ2-5, with 9 bases matching TRBD1. Per germline, CDR1 SQVTM and CDR2 ANQGSEA. The V and J ends lost 2 bases and 0 bases, in that order; junction bases with no gene match: 1. This CDR3 region has 14 residues. CDR3 sequence (DNA): TGCAGCGTTGAAACAGGGGGCAACCAAGAGACCCAGTACTTC. Its translation: CSVETGGNQETQYF.

V and J are TRBV7-3 and TRBJ1-1, with D tentatively TRBD1 (5 bases). V was shortened by 1 base and J by 1 base, with 10 bases between the two germline ends. Per germline, CDR1 SGHTA and CDR2 FQGTGA. The CDR3 has 15 amino acids. In nucleotides, the CDR3 is TGTGCCAGCAGCTTAATGGCAGGGCCGAACACTGAAGCTTTCTTT. Translated, it gives CASSLMAGPNTEAFF.

This clone appeared a single time. The rearrangement joins TRBV4-1 to TRBJ2-7; D is ambiguous. The CDR3 sequence is 14 residues long. Trimming cost V 1 base and J 6 bases, with 13 bases left between them. The germline gives CDR1 MGHRA, CDR2 YSYEKL. The CDR3 loop reads CASSQAIGAVEQYV. The CDR3 DNA follows: TGCGCCAGCAGCCAAGCTATAGGAGCAGTCGAGCAGTACGTC.

The rearrangement links TRBV6-2 or TRBV6-3 to TRBJ1-5, with TRBD1 matching over 11 bases. V lost 2 bases and J lost 1; bases outside the gene matches: 10. The CDR3 runs 19 residues. The germline V gene has CDR1 MNHEY and CDR2 SVGEGT. DNA for the CDR3: TGTGCCAGCAGTTACGGTCCCGGGACAGGGGGACGGAGCAATCAGCCCCAGCATTTT. Translation gives CASSYGPGTGGRSNQPQHF.

This clone was recorded once. The chain has TRBV30 and TRBJ1-2, with no clear D. The CDR3 runs to 13 residues. Between the trimmed V and J ends, which lost 2 bases and 2 bases, there was a span of 9 bases. From germline, CDR1 is GTSNPN and CDR2 SVGIG (reference sequence). The CDR3 protein is CAWSTPPNYGYTF. The DNA for the CDR3 is TGTGCCTGGAGTACTCCCCCGAACTATGGCTACACCTTC.

This clone was observed a single time. The chain recombines TRBV5-1 with TRBJ1-4; 8 positions agree with TRBD1. The CDR3 spans 15 residues. Trimming took 1 base from V and 5 from J; bases not matched to a gene: 4. Germline values: CDR1 SGHRS, CDR2 YFSETQ. CDR3 in DNA: TGCGCCAGCAGCTTGAGGGCAGGGGGCAATGAAAAACTGTTTTTT. Translating gives CASSLRAGGNEKLFF.

The chain is built from TRBV7-9 and TRBJ2-5, with 10 bases lining up with TRBD2. Trimming took 6 bases from V and 0 from J; bases not matched to a gene: 1. The germline V gene encodes CDR1 SEHNR and CDR2 FQNEAQ (reference sequence). This CDR3 contains 14 residues. In DNA form, the CDR3 reads TGTGCCAGCAGAGGGACTAGCGACCAAGAGACCCAGTACTTC. It encodes CASRGTSDQETQYF.

Remarks on this clone: In the same sample, other DNA sequences code for this CDR3. The chain combines TRBV27 with TRBJ1-2; 7 bases map to TRBD1. In germline, CDR1 is MNHEY, CDR2 SMNVEV (reference sequence). The CDR3 consists of 15 residues. Trimming at V came to 5 bases and at J to 5 bases, leaving 11 bases not matched to a gene. CDR3 residues: CASSGLGQENYGYTF. CDR3 DNA: TGTGCCAGCAGTGGACTTGGACAGGAAAATTATGGCTACACCTTC.

The chain links TRBV9 to TRBJ2-7; maybe TRBD2 (5 bases). Per germline, CDR1 SGDLS and CDR2 YYNGEE. V was shortened by 3 bases and J by 0 bases, with 10 bases between the two germline ends. The CDR3 spans 14 residues. CDR3 in amino acids: CASSAPGVSYEQYV. The CDR3 nucleotides are TGTGCCAGCAGCGCCCCCGGGGTCTCCTACGAGCAGTACGTC.

This clone appeared once. The chain links TRBV9 to TRBJ1-1; 7 nucleotides agree with TRBD1. CDR1 SGDLS and CDR2 YYNGEE come from the germline V gene. The CDR3 is 16 amino acids. V was pared by 1 base and J by 1 base, with 7 bases of the junction left unmatched. This CDR3 reads CASSVLPGGTNTEAFF. CDR3 nucleotide sequence: TGTGCCAGCAGCGTACTTCCAGGGGGAACGAACACTGAAGCTTTCTTT.

The rearrangement joins TRBV19 to TRBJ1-2; 7 nucleotides agree with TRBD1. Germline V CDR1 and CDR2: LNHDA, SQIVND (reference sequence). CDR3 size: 15 residues. V was clipped by 8 bases and J by 0 bases; unmatched bases: 9. CDR3 nucleotide sequence: TGTGCCAGTCTCGACAGGGCGATGGCTAACTATGGCTACACCTTC. Its translation is CASLDRAMANYGYTF.